Shown below are 25 T cell receptor beta chains from a single sample sequenced in a study of T cell changes during pregnancy in multiple sclerosis. Only in-frame clones appear in the TCRdb table, and some are missing; sequencing was by immunoSEQ multiplex PCR. The repertoire includes tens of thousands of clones, just under 90% of them detected once, and about 5.4% sits in the top ten. Sequenced sample: peripheral blood from another person, used as feeder cells. The source of these receptors is a human donor whose cells served as feeder cells for cultures in a pregnancy study.

CDR3 coding DNA: TGCAGCGTACGATCGGGGGATGCCGAGCAGTACTTC. Its translation is CSVRSGDAEQYF. V is TRBV29-1 and J is TRBJ2-7; D might be TRBD2 (6 bases). The CDR3 extends over 12 amino acids. Trimming stripped 6 bases from V and 6 bases from J, with 15 bases between. CDR1 SQVTM and CDR2 ANQGSEA come from the germline V gene.

The chain links TRBV10-3 to TRBJ2-3; TRBD1 agrees at 7 bases. Germline values: CDR1 ENHRY, CDR2 SYGVKD. V trimming: 4 bases; J trimming: 1 base; junction bases outside the gene matches: 5. This CDR3 has 15 residues. This CDR3 reads CAISAIGQGTDTQYF. The DNA of the CDR3 is TGTGCCATCAGTGCTATAGGACAGGGCACAGATACGCAGTATTTT.

The rearrangement uses TRBV10-3 and TRBJ2-3; TRBD2 matches at 12 bases. Germline trimming cut 2 bases from V and 4 bases from J; bases unmatched to any gene: 10. Looked up from germline, CDR1 is ENHRY and CDR2 is SYGVKD. This CDR3 is built from 18 residues. DNA for the CDR3: TGTGCCATCAGTGAGACGATCCCCGGGACTAGCGGGTCAGATACGCAGTATTTT. Protein product: CAISETIPGTSGSDTQYF.

This chain uses TRBV6-5 with TRBJ1-2, with a weak D call TRBD1 (5 bases). Trimming removed 0 bases at V and 0 bases at J, with 8 bases between. The germline CDR1 and CDR2 sequences are MNHEY and SVGAGI. The CDR3 runs to 15 residues. CDR3 amino acids: CASSYSETANYGYTF. CDR3 nucleotide sequence: TGTGCCAGCAGTTACTCCGAGACAGCTAACTATGGCTACACCTTC.

The CDR3 bases are TGTGCCAGCAGTGCTGGACAGGGGCGTTTAGCTTTCTTT. It yields the protein CASSAGQGRLAFF. V gene TRBV25-1 combines with J gene TRBJ1-1; 9 nucleotides line up with TRBD1. V lost 4 bases to trimming and J lost 10 bases; unmatched junction nucleotides: 7. CDR1 and CDR2 from the germline V gene are MGHDK and SYGVNS. The CDR3 runs to 13 residues.

The chain carries TRBV21-1 and TRBJ2-1; TRBD1 is the table's D call, not checked against the DNA. TRBV21-1 is an annotated pseudogene. There are 23 residues in the CDR3. The CDR3 is CASSKLTTKLRDSLLGDGDEQFF. The CDR3 nucleotides are TGTGCCAGCAGCAAACTTACGACCAAACTCCGGGACAGCCTTTTAGGGGACGGTGATGAGCAGTTCTTC.

The chain has TRBV6-4 and TRBJ2-2, with 9 bases lining up with TRBD1. This CDR3 comprises 15 residues. J gave up 4 bases and V 5 bases, and 5 bases lay outside the gene matches. CDR1 and CDR2 from the germline V gene are MRHNA and SNTAGT. CDR3 nucleotide sequence: TGTGCCAGCAGTACGGGGACAGGGAGCACCGGGGAGCTGTTTTTT. It translates to CASSTGTGSTGELFF.

V usage is TRBV7-9 and J usage is TRBJ1-4; possibly TRBD1 for D (6 bases). From germline, CDR1 is SEHNR and CDR2 FQNEAQ (reference sequence). The V end was cut by 3 bases, the J end by 7 bases, with 15 bases between. This CDR3 is 15 amino acids long. The CDR3 protein is CASSFQQGGLEKLFF. The CDR3 coding sequence is TGTGCCAGCAGCTTCCAACAGGGTGGTCTTGAAAAACTGTTTTTT.

The chain joins TRBV6-6 to TRBJ1-2; weak D call: TRBD1 (5 bases). Germline values: CDR1 MNHNY, CDR2 SVGAGI (reference sequence). Trimming left V 5 bases short and J 12 bases short, with 16 bases between. The length of the CDR3 is 12 residues. CDR3 DNA: TGTGCCAGCAGTAACGGACGGGGGTCGGACACCTTC. Translating gives CASSNGRGSDTF.

The chain uses TRBV18 and TRBJ2-1; D is perhaps TRBD1 (6 bases). Per the germline V gene, CDR1 is KGHSH and CDR2 is LQKENI. V dropped 2 bases and J dropped 4 bases, with 6 bases sitting between them. This CDR3 contains 13 residues. CDR3 sequence reads: CASSPGQYNEQFF. The CDR3 DNA reads as TGTGCCAGCTCACCAGGACAGTACAATGAGCAGTTCTTC. The full variable domain, with the rest looked up from reference TRBV18 and TRBJ2-1, is NAGVMQNPRHLVRRRGQEARLRCSPMKGHSHVYWYRQLPEEGLKFMVYLQKENIIDESGMPKERFSAEFPKEGPSILRIQQVVRGDSAAYFCASSPGQYNEQFFGPGTRLTVL.

The gene calls are TRBV7-5 and TRBJ1-2. TRBV7-5 is classified as a pseudogene. The CDR3 length is 15 residues. The CDR3 reads CARSLYSGDMGGYTF. Here the CDR3 DNA reads TGTGCCAGAAGCTTATACTCTGGGGATATGGGGGGCTACACCTTC.

CDR3 bases: TGTGCCAGCAGTTACCGCACCGGGACTAGGGAAAACATTCAGTACTTC. Protein product: CASSYRTGTRENIQYF. The gene calls are TRBV6-6 and TRBJ2-4; TRBD2 matches 8 bases. This CDR3 spans 16 amino acids. The germline gives CDR1 MNHNY, CDR2 SVGAGI (reference sequence). V lost 2 bases and J lost 5; bases outside the gene matches: 8.

The chain joins TRBV5-1 to TRBJ2-5; D may correspond to TRBD1 or TRBD2 (5 bases each). The length of the CDR3 is 14 residues. The germline gives CDR1 SGHRS, CDR2 YFSETQ. Deletions cut 2 bases from V and 2 bases from J, with 10 bases between. As DNA, the CDR3 is TGCGCCAGCAGCTTCCCGGGGCTTCAAGAGACCCAGTACTTC. This translates into CASSFPGLQETQYF.

V usage is TRBV9 and J usage is TRBJ1-4; D not certain. Between the trimmed V and J ends, which lost 2 bases and 7 bases, there was a span of 12 bases. The germline V gene has CDR1 SGDLS and CDR2 YYNGEE. CDR3 length: 14 residues. The CDR3 region has the DNA TGTGCCAGCAGCGTGGCAGTTTGGCCTGAAAAACTGTTTTTT. Its translation is CASSVAVWPEKLFF.

The J gene is TRBJ1-4, the V gene TRBV30; D might be TRBD1 (6 bases). Germline V gene sequence: CDR1 GTSNPN, CDR2 SVGIG (reference sequence). CDR3 length equals 12 residues. Deletions cut 1 base from V and 7 bases from J, with 7 bases between. The CDR3 reads CAWSEGGEKLFF. The CDR3 DNA reads as TGTGCCTGGAGTGAGGGGGGTGAAAAACTGTTTTTT.

The CDR3 nucleotides are TGCGCCAGCAGCTTGGCGGGCGGGAAGGACCACGAGCAGTACTTC. Residues: CASSLAGGKDHEQYF. The rearrangement uses TRBV5-1 and TRBJ2-7, with a tentative D call TRBD2 (6 bases). Germline CDR1 and CDR2: SGHRS and YFSETQ. The ends were cut back, 0 bases at V and 5 bases at J, with 15 bases in the middle. The CDR3 length is 15 residues.

The J gene is TRBJ1-4, the V gene TRBV28; possible D gene TRBD1, 6 bases. CDR3 size: 21 residues. V was trimmed by 3 bases and J by 0 bases, leaving 26 bases between them. Germline V lookup: CDR1 MDHEN, CDR2 SYDVKM. CDR3 DNA sequence: TGTGCCAGCAGTTTCCCTACCCCGTCGGGACAATCGAGTACAACTAATGAAAAACTGTTTTTT. Its protein is CASSFPTPSGQSSTTNEKLFF.

The chain links TRBV21-1 to TRBJ1-5. TRBV21-1 is a documented pseudogene. The CDR3 runs to 15 residues. The CDR3 is CASSKGVRWDQPQHF. Written as DNA, the CDR3 is TGTGCCAGCAGCAAAGGAGTCCGCTGGGATCAGCCCCAGCATTTT.

In DNA form, the CDR3 reads TGTGCCAGCTCAACGGGGCGGGGTGTGGAGCCCCAGCATTTT. Translated: CASSTGRGVEPQHF. V usage is TRBV18 and J usage is TRBJ1-5; maybe TRBD1 (5 bases). The V gene's germline CDR1 is KGHSH and CDR2 LQKENI. This CDR3 has 14 residues. V shed 5 bases and J shed 8 bases, with 16 bases lying between them.

The chain is built from TRBV5-4 and TRBJ1-1, with TRBD1 matching 7 bases. The CDR3 consists of 16 residues. V lost 4 bases, J lost 4 bases, and 13 bases stayed unmatched. Germline CDR1 SGHNT, CDR2 YYREEE (reference sequence). As DNA, the CDR3 is TGTGCCAGCAGCCCCGGTGGGTCAGGGGGGGGCACTGAAGCTTTCTTT. This sequence encodes CASSPGGSGGGTEAFF.

The rearrangement links TRBV5-4 to TRBJ1-2; 8 nucleotides line up with TRBD1. This CDR3 comprises 16 residues. In germline, CDR1 is SGHNT, CDR2 YYREEE (reference sequence). The junction had 13 bases not matched to a gene; V was cut back by 4 bases and J by 5 bases. The CDR3 DNA sequence: TGTGCCAGCAGCCCTATTTCAGGGGGCTCGGTATATGGCTACACCTTC. Translated: CASSPISGGSVYGYTF.

DNA of the CDR3: TGCGCCAGCAGACCCGGGACTAGCGGTACCTACGAGCAGTACTTC. This codes for CASRPGTSGTYEQYF. The J gene is TRBJ2-7, the V gene TRBV4-1, with 11 positions matching TRBD2. CDR1 is MGHRA and CDR2 is YSYEKL in the germline V gene. This CDR3 is built from 15 residues. The trim removed 6 bases at V and 2 bases at J, leaving 6 bases unmatched.

The chain joins TRBV29-1 to TRBJ1-1, with no clear D. The germline CDR1 and CDR2 sequences are SQVTM and ANQGSEA. The V and J ends lost 4 bases and 0 bases respectively, with 15 bases between them. This CDR3 is 15 amino acids long. The CDR3 sequence: CSVVASLRLNTEAFF. The CDR3 bases are TGCAGCGTTGTGGCCAGTTTGCGGCTGAACACTGAAGCTTTCTTT.

This clone was picked up a small number of times. The chain recombines TRBV28 with TRBJ1-4; 9 nucleotides match TRBD1. The ends lost 5 bases at V and 6 bases at J; junction bases unmatched: 10. Per germline, CDR1 MDHEN and CDR2 SYDVKM. This CDR3 is built from 16 residues. The CDR3 DNA reads as TGTGCCAGCAGTCCACCTACAGGGGGCGCCTATGAAAAACTGTTTTTT. This translates into CASSPPTGGAYEKLFF.

V and J are TRBV14 and TRBJ2-2, with 10 bases that match TRBD2. V dropped 6 bases and J dropped 0; count of bases not matched to a gene: 4. Looked up from germline, CDR1 is SGHDN and CDR2 is FVKESK. The CDR3 sequence is 16 residues long. CDR3 sequence (DNA): TGTGCCAGCAGATCCGGACTAGCGGCGAACACCGGGGAGCTGTTTTTT. This codes for CASRSGLAANTGELFF.